Below, 26 T cell receptor beta chains from the same sample are listed, as sequenced in a study of cytomegalovirus exposure and HLA in healthy donors. Sequencing used immunoSEQ multiplex PCR; TCRdb keeps in-frame clones, though not all of them. Of about 250,000 clones listed, roughly 87% are singletons. The sequencing sample was made of PBMCs. These receptors all stem from a man between 18 and 29 years old in good health and CMV-seropositive.

The chain is built from TRBV25-1 and TRBJ2-3; D not certain. Germline values: CDR1 MGHDK, CDR2 SYGVNS. The V end was cut by 1 base, the J end by 5 bases, with 7 bases between. CDR3 length equals 13 residues. The chain's CDR3 is CASSESWGDTQYF. CDR3 sequence (DNA): TGTGCCAGCAGTGAATCCTGGGGAGATACGCAGTATTTT.

The chain couples TRBV2 to TRBJ2-1; the match to TRBD2 covers 14 bases. Trimming cost V 6 bases and J 6 bases; bases outside gene matches: 7. The CDR3 is made up of 16 amino acids. CDR1 is SNHLY and CDR2 is FYNNEI in the germline V gene. CDR3 region: CASRLPGLAGVNEQFF. CDR3 nucleotides: TGTGCCAGCAGGCTCCCGGGACTAGCGGGAGTCAATGAGCAGTTCTTC.

The chain links TRBV29-1 to TRBJ1-1; a possible D gene is TRBD1 (5 bases). This CDR3 is 16 amino acids long. Looked up from germline, CDR1 is SQVTM and CDR2 is ANQGSEA. The CDR3 DNA sequence: TGCATAGTCTACTCCGCAGGGAGGGCAAGGGAAACTGAAGCTTTCTTT. Translated, it gives CIVYSAGRARETEAFF. Together with reference TRBV29-1 and TRBJ1-1, the CDR3 gives the full variable domain: SAVISQKPSRDICQRGTSLTIQCQVDSQVTMMFWYRQQPGQSLTLIATANQGSEATYESGFVIDKFPISRPNLTFSTLTVSNMSPEDSSIYLCIVYSAGRARETEAFFGQGTRLTVV.

The J gene is TRBJ1-3, the V gene TRBV6-1, with a tentative D call TRBD1 (5 bases). CDR1 and CDR2 (germline): MNHNS, SASEGT. CDR3 length equals 15 residues. Trimming shortened V by 3 bases and J by 0 bases, and 9 bases separated the two germline ends. For the CDR3, the DNA is TGTGCCAGCAGTGAGGCAGGGAGCTCTGGAAACACCATATATTTT. It specifies CASSEAGSSGNTIYF.

CDR3 region: CASRDDSYGYTF. Written as DNA, the CDR3 is TGTGCCAGCAGGGACGACAGCTATGGCTACACCTTC. The chain carries TRBV2 and TRBJ1-2, with D perhaps matching TRBD1 (5 bases). V was pared by 6 bases and J by 4 bases, with 9 bases between. In germline, CDR1 is SNHLY, CDR2 FYNNEI. The CDR3 spans 12 residues.

The genes are TRBV10-3 and TRBJ2-7, with D hard to call. Germline V gene sequence: CDR1 ENHRY, CDR2 SYGVKD. This CDR3 spans 12 amino acids. The germline V and J ends were trimmed by 4 bases and 5 bases, with 9 bases remaining between them. Here the CDR3 DNA reads TGTGCCATCAGTGTTAGGGCAGACGAGCAGTACTTC. Amino acids: CAISVRADEQYF.

The chain is built from TRBV28 and TRBJ2-7; 8 bases fit TRBD2. Trimming took 7 bases from V and 7 from J; bases not matched to a gene: 12. In germline, CDR1 is MDHEN, CDR2 SYDVKM. The CDR3 spans 14 residues. The CDR3 DNA reads TGTGCCAGCACCCCTACGGGACTAGGGGGGGAGCAGTACTTC. Residues: CASTPTGLGGEQYF. Filled out from reference TRBV28 and TRBJ2-7, the complete variable domain reads DVKVTQSSRYLVKRTGEKVFLECVQDMDHENMFWYRQDPGLGLRLIYFSYDVKMKEKGDIPEGYSVSREKKERFSLILESASTNQTSMYLCASTPTGLGGEQYFGPGTRLTVT.

The V call is TRBV4-3, the J call TRBJ1-4; no clear D. Germline lookup yields CDR1 LGHNA and CDR2 YSLEER. The ends were cut back, 0 bases at V and 6 bases at J, with 17 bases in the middle. There are 17 residues in the CDR3. The CDR3 region is CASSQDARVKRDEKLFF. The CDR3 DNA reads TGCGCCAGCAGCCAAGATGCCCGCGTCAAGCGGGATGAAAAACTGTTTTTT.

The genes are TRBV6-5 and TRBJ1-2; weak D call: TRBD1 (6 bases). Germline V CDR1 and CDR2: MNHEY, SVGAGI. The germline V and J ends were trimmed by 6 bases and 7 bases, with 18 bases remaining between them. This CDR3 is built from 14 residues. Here the CDR3 reads CASSRDIGEIGYTF. In DNA form, the CDR3 reads TGTGCCAGCAGCCGGGACATTGGAGAAATTGGCTACACCTTC.

This chain connects TRBV7-3 to TRBJ2-1; TRBD1 might be the D (7 bases). With 3 bases removed from V and 4 bases from J, the gap between germline ends came to 10 bases. The CDR3 is 14 amino acids. CDR1 is SGHTA, CDR2 FQGTGA, per germline. This chain's CDR3 is CASSFAGQYNEQFF. As DNA, the CDR3 is TGTGCCAGCAGCTTTGCGGGACAGTACAATGAGCAGTTCTTC.

This chain connects TRBV27 to TRBJ1-4, with D perhaps matching TRBD1 (5 bases). Deletions cut 8 bases from V and 7 bases from J, with 11 bases between. The CDR3 totals 12 residues. Germline V CDR1 and CDR2: MNHEY, SMNVEV (reference sequence). Written as DNA, the CDR3 is TGTGCCAGCGGGCAGGGCGTTGAAAAACTGTTTTTT. This codes for CASGQGVEKLFF.

In its sample, this clone was seen once. J is TRBJ1-1 and V is TRBV30; D uncertain. Germline CDR1 is GTSNPN and CDR2 is SVGIG (reference sequence). CDR3 length equals 14 residues. V was trimmed by 6 bases and J by 3 bases, leaving 17 bases between them. The CDR3 nucleotides read TGTGCCTGCCAAGGAGCCATCCCCTACACTGAAGCTTTCTTT. Its protein product is CACQGAIPYTEAFF. Full variable domain (rest looked up from reference TRBV30 and TRBJ1-1): SQTIHQWPATLVQPVGSPLSLECTVEGTSNPNLYWYRQAAGRGLQLLFYSVGIGQISSEVPQNLSASRPQDRQFILSSKKLLLSDSGFYLCACQGAIPYTEAFFGQGTRLTVV.

CDR3 amino acids: CASSLRTGGSYEKLFF. CDR3 in DNA: TGTGCCAGCAGCTTACGGACAGGGGGCTCTTATGAAAAACTGTTTTTT. The chain couples TRBV5-6 to TRBJ1-4, with 11 bases lining up with TRBD1. Per germline, CDR1 SGHDT and CDR2 YYEEEE. The CDR3 length is 16 residues. V dropped 2 bases and J dropped 6; count of bases not matched to a gene: 6.

The chain recombines TRBV6-1 with TRBJ2-7; 10 bases are shared with TRBD1. The germline gives CDR1 MNHNS, CDR2 SASEGT. V was pared by 6 bases and J by 3 bases, with 5 bases of the junction left unmatched. This CDR3 contains 14 residues. The CDR3 loop reads CASRGGQGHYEQYF. In DNA form, the CDR3 reads TGTGCCAGCAGGGGGGGACAGGGGCACTACGAGCAGTACTTC.

This chain links TRBV5-1 with TRBJ2-1, with 9 bases fitting TRBD1. This CDR3 is 17 amino acids long. V shed 0 bases, J shed 6 bases, and the junction held 10 bases outside the gene matches. Germline values: CDR1 SGHRS, CDR2 YFSETQ. The CDR3 protein is CASSLAPRTGVPNEQFF. The CDR3 DNA is TGCGCCAGCAGCTTGGCACCCCGGACAGGGGTACCCAATGAGCAGTTCTTC.

The rearrangement links TRBV11-2 to TRBJ2-2; D is unclear. CDR3 length: 17 residues. V was cut by 0 bases and J by 3 bases, with 14 bases left in between. The germline V gene has CDR1 SGHAT and CDR2 FQNNGV. CDR3 sequence reads: CASSLDPPDRYTGELFF. DNA for the CDR3: TGTGCCAGCAGCTTAGATCCCCCGGACCGATACACCGGGGAGCTGTTTTTT.

This sequence joins TRBV2 and TRBJ2-7; maybe TRBD1 (6 bases). Germline V gene data show CDR1 as SNHLY and CDR2 as FYNNEI. V lost 0 bases and J 1 base, leaving 7 bases between the germline ends. The CDR3 totals 14 residues. The chain's CDR3 is CASSEAGQSYEQYF. CDR3 sequence (DNA): TGTGCCAGCAGTGAAGCGGGACAATCCTACGAGCAGTACTTC.

This clone came up once. The chain recombines TRBV25-1 with TRBJ2-2; D is uncertain. The V end was cut by 1 base, the J end by 5 bases, with 14 bases between. The CDR3 runs 16 residues. CDR1 is MGHDK and CDR2 is SYGVNS in the germline V gene. CDR3 DNA: TGTGCCAGCAGTGAATTCATCAGCCTAGATACCGGGGAGCTGTTTTTT. It encodes CASSEFISLDTGELFF.

This chain links TRBV15 with TRBJ2-1, with 10 bases that match TRBD2. Germline CDR1 reads LNHNV; CDR2 reads YYDKDF (reference sequence). V gave up 1 base and J gave up 7 bases; unmatched junction bases: 10. The CDR3 covers 17 residues. The CDR3 nucleotides read TGTGCCACCAGCAGAGTGGCGAGCGGGAGGGCGGAGAATGAGCAGTTCTTC. It specifies CATSRVASGRAENEQFF.

The chain employs TRBV29-1 and TRBJ1-2; D gene uncertain. The CDR3 runs to 13 residues. Germline CDR1 is SQVTM and CDR2 is ANQGSEA. Trimming stripped 6 bases from V and 7 bases from J, with 18 bases between. Here the CDR3 DNA reads TGCAGCGTAACTATCTCAGACGGTTCTGGCTACACCTTC. It is translated as CSVTISDGSGYTF. The full variable domain, rest sourced from reference TRBV29-1 and TRBJ1-2, is SAVISQKPSRDICQRGTSLTIQCQVDSQVTMMFWYRQQPGQSLTLIATANQGSEATYESGFVIDKFPISRPNLTFSTLTVSNMSPEDSSIYLCSVTISDGSGYTFGSGTRLTVV.

V and J are TRBV7-9 and TRBJ2-1; a weak D match, TRBD2 (6 bases). The germline V and J ends were trimmed by 5 bases and 0 bases, with 14 bases remaining between them. The CDR3 totals 16 residues. Germline V gene data show CDR1 as SEHNR and CDR2 as FQNEAQ (reference sequence). In DNA, the CDR3 is TGTGCCAGCAGCACCCGATCCGGGGGCTCCTACAATGAGCAGTTCTTC. Its translation is CASSTRSGGSYNEQFF. The full variable domain, rest sourced from reference TRBV7-9 and TRBJ2-1, is DTGVSQNPRHKITKRGQNVTFRCDPISEHNRLYWYRQTLGQGPEFLTYFQNEAQLEKSRLLSDRFSAERPKGSFSTLEIQRTEQGDSAMYLCASSTRSGGSYNEQFFGPGTRLTVL.

The chain joins TRBV28 to TRBJ2-2; 13 positions match TRBD2. The CDR3 has 16 residues. Per the germline V gene, CDR1 is MDHEN and CDR2 is SYDVKM. V shed 6 bases, J shed 5 bases, and the junction held 6 bases outside the gene matches. CDR3 loop: CASSLAGLAGTGELFF. The CDR3, as DNA: TGTGCCAGCAGCCTGGCGGGACTAGCGGGAACCGGGGAGCTGTTTTTT.

The genes are TRBV28 and TRBJ2-7; 7 nucleotides line up with TRBD2. This CDR3 is 13 amino acids long. The J segment lost 6 bases and the V segment lost 5 bases, leaving 7 bases of the junction unmatched. The germline V gene encodes CDR1 MDHEN and CDR2 SYDVKM. The CDR3 region is CASSMDGRGEQYF. DNA for the CDR3: TGTGCCAGCAGTATGGATGGGAGGGGCGAGCAGTACTTC.

The table lists this clone with a count of one. The V gene is TRBV28, the J gene TRBJ2-7; D not resolved. The CDR3 has 13 amino acids. The V end was cut by 6 bases, the J end by 3 bases, with 12 bases between. Germline-derived CDR1 and CDR2 are MDHEN and SYDVKM. Here the CDR3 reads CASRRFGGYEQYF. The CDR3 region has the DNA TGTGCCAGCAGACGATTCGGCGGCTACGAGCAGTACTTC.

V is TRBV15 and J is TRBJ2-7; 7 nucleotides match TRBD1. With V trimmed by 3 bases and J by 5 bases, 7 bases remained unmatched. This CDR3 spans 14 amino acids. Germline CDR1 and CDR2: LNHNV and YYDKDF (reference sequence). DNA for the CDR3: TGTGCCACCAGCAGGGACAGGTTAACCCACGAGCAGTACTTC. It translates to CATSRDRLTHEQYF.

This clone was detected many times. The chain employs TRBV14 and TRBJ2-7, with 9 bases aligning to TRBD2. Germline CDR1 SGHDN, CDR2 FVKESK. The CDR3 contains 16 residues. With V trimmed by 3 bases and J by 0 bases, 6 bases remained unmatched. The CDR3 reads CASSQLTSGRSYEQYF. The CDR3 bases are TGTGCCAGCAGCCAGTTAACTAGCGGGCGCTCCTACGAGCAGTACTTC.